This T cell receptor beta chain was obtained from a study of early T cells in non-severe SARS-CoV-2 infection. The sample holds many counts of this clonotype. Its antigen is unknown. Individual cDNA molecules received unique molecular identifiers. TCRdb recomputed calls from the 5' RACE reads with MiXCR, one row per CDR3 protein. In the table there are 65,000 to 80,000 distinct CDR3 sequences, about 13% of which are singletons. Findings and caveats of the study: Database matching using VDJdb favored anti-spike CD8 responses, with private and CD4 specificities left missing.

Per the germline V gene, CDR1 is SQVTM and CDR2 is ANQGSEA. The V segment lost 8 bases and the J segment 2 bases; nucleotides outside the gene matches: 11. The CDR3 has 15 amino acids. This sequence was found in an adult who was a healthcare worker with PCR-confirmed SARS-CoV-2 infection or an uninfected control (not recorded which). The chain joins TRBV29-1 to TRBJ2-1, with TRBD1 identical over 8 bases. Material: whole blood. CDR3 loop: CSLSPGQATYNEQFF. The CDR3 nucleotides are TGCAGCCTCTCACCGGGACAGGCAACCTACAATGAGCAGTTCTTC.